This passage covers 2 T cell receptor beta chains from one sample sequenced in a study of graft-versus-host responses after intestinal transplantation. The authors plated about 200,000 CFSE-labeled responder cells with about 200,000 irradiated, violet-dye-labeled stimulator cells. Using immunoSEQ multiplex PCR, the repertoire was profiled, and TCRdb retains in-frame clones only, with some absent. The sample has 13,000 to 15,000 clones; under 40% are singletons. The sequences come from alloreactive CD8+ T cells from a mixed lymphocyte reaction culture, collected before intestinal transplant. The subset denotes: CFSE-low proliferating T cells sorted from roughly six-day pre-transplant mixed lymphocyte reaction (GvH or HvG direction). The receptors derive from a human patient who received an intestinal transplant.

The J gene is TRBJ2-1, the V gene TRBV4-3; maybe TRBD1 (6 bases). The V gene's germline CDR1 is LGHNA and CDR2 YSLEER. This CDR3 is 15 amino acids long. Trimming left V 1 base short and J 7 bases short, with 14 bases between. CDR3 sequence (DNA): TGCGCCAGCAGCCAAGGGACAGCTCTTTGGAATGAGCAGTTCTTC. Amino acids: CASSQGTALWNEQFF.

The CDR3 loop is CASSLGTSVADTQYF. CDR3 nucleotide sequence: TGCGCCAGCAGCTTGGGGACTAGCGTGGCAGATACGCAGTATTTT. V and J are TRBV5-1 and TRBJ2-3; 9 bases fit TRBD2. Germline V lookup: CDR1 SGHRS, CDR2 YFSETQ. The CDR3 totals 15 residues. With 0 bases clipped from V and 4 bases from J, the junction kept 3 bases outside the gene matches.